Reported below is one T cell receptor (beta chain). As yet, its antigen is unknown. A much larger clone is a single base away; this may be a read error. This CDR3 region has 15 residues. Germline V lookup: CDR1 SGHNT, CDR2 YENEEA. This specimen comes from a study of tumor and adjacent non-tumor tissue in lung cancer. The wider study: Aged about 30 to 85 years, patients included 9 to 11 men and several women with stage I to III disease.

This sample's RNA came from whole unsorted tissue. Newly diagnosed lung cancer patients had thoracic surgery in China, August–November 2014, without prior chemotherapy. Study observations and caveats: TCR diversity was significantly greater in tumor than normal lung tissue.

A modified ARM-PCR protocol with three rounds of nested PCR amplified TCRbeta. One entry per CDR3 protein results from TCRdb running MiXCR on the multiplex PCR reads. The repertoire includes 130,000 or so distinct CDR3 sequences, approximately 66% of them detected once, and about 13% sits in the top ten. Material for sequencing was lung tumor tissue. The V call is TRBV11-3, the J call TRBJ2-1, with 8 bases aligning to TRBD2. This clonotype originated in a man younger than 40 with non-small cell lung cancer. The CDR3 coding sequence is TGTGCCAGCAGCCTAGAAGGCCGGGGGGGCTCCGAGCAGTTCTTC. It is translated as CASSLEGRGGSEQFF.